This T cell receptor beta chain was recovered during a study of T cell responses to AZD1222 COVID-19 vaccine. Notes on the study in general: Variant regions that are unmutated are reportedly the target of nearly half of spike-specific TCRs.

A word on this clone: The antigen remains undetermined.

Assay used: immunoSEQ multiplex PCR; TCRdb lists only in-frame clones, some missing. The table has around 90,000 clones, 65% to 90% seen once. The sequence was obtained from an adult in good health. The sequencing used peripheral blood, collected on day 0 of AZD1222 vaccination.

The CDR3 DNA is TGTGCCAGCAGGACAGGGGACCCCTACGAGCAGTACTTC. Its protein is CASRTGDPYEQYF. This rearrangement joins TRBV6-5 to TRBJ2-7; 8 positions agree with TRBD1. This CDR3 is 13 amino acids long. With 6 bases clipped from V and 2 bases from J, the junction kept 3 bases outside the gene matches. Germline loops: CDR1 MNHEY, CDR2 SVGAGI.